This T cell receptor (beta chain) was observed in a study of blood T cell repertoires in COVID-19. The wider study: Samples representing acute and convalescent COVID-19 were sourced from the United States, Italy and Spain. The cDNA or gDNA used as material had been derived from T cells, B-cell-depleted T cells, or PBMCs.

The V gene's germline CDR1 is SNHLY and CDR2 FYNNEI. The length of the CDR3 is 15 residues. Trimming at V came to 6 bases and at J to 1 base, leaving 6 bases not matched to a gene. Per the original methods: Reference gene primer amplification in the assay estimated nucleated cell counts. Profiling relied on immunoSEQ multiplex PCR, and the TCRdb table lists in-frame clones only, not all of them. D and trimming come from the DNA, and the V and J calls and clone size come from that table. The sample includes 390,000 or so clones, 86% of them seen just once. The chain joins TRBV2 to TRBJ2-1; 7 nucleotides line up with TRBD1. This TCR derives from a woman aged 25 to 39 with active or convalescent COVID-19. Sequenced: peripheral blood. In nucleotides, the CDR3 is TGTGCCAGCAGGACAGGGTTTGGGTCCTACAATGAGCAGTTCTTC. Translated, it gives CASRTGFGSYNEQFF.